This is a list of T cell receptor beta chains from one sample in a study of shared T cell receptors in the human thymus. Profiled with immunoSEQ multiplex PCR; TCRdb holds only in-frame clones, not every one. The sample has 600,000 or so clones; about 90% are singletons. These data were also reused for a study on human thymus T cells.

The sequencing input was thymocytes. The origin of the receptors is a boy younger than two with a congenital heart defect. CDR3s include the opening cysteine and the closing phenylalanine or tryptophan. Each record gives: V gene, clone size, J gene, D gene, CDR3 protein, CDR3 DNA. D genes are given only for firm matches. The size of a clone is reported for some rows only, either as once, few or many, or as a class for expanded clones.

v_gene: TRBV30; abundance: -; j_gene: TRBJ1-3; d_gene: -; CDR3aa: CAWSVDSYSGNTIYF; CDR3nt: TGTGCCTGGAGTGTAGACAGCTACTCTGGAAACACCATATATTTT
v_gene: TRBV4-1; abundance: -; j_gene: TRBJ2-2; d_gene: TRBD2; CDR3aa: CASSLGRGGERGELFF; CDR3nt: TGCGCCAGCAGCCTCGGACGGGGGGGCGAGCGGGGGGAGCTGTTTTTT
v_gene: TRBV19; abundance: few; j_gene: TRBJ2-7; d_gene: -; CDR3aa: CASSIGGCNSYEQYF; CDR3nt: TGTGCCAGTAGTATCGGAGGGTGCAACTCCTACGAGCAGTACTTC
v_gene: TRBV28; abundance: -; j_gene: TRBJ1-6; d_gene: -; CDR3aa: CASSLGGGYSPLHF; CDR3nt: TGTGCCAGCAGTTTAGGGGGCGGATATTCACCCCTCCACTTT
v_gene: TRBV11-2; abundance: -; j_gene: TRBJ2-5; d_gene: TRBD1; CDR3aa: CASSHRNRGMGETQYF; CDR3nt: TGTGCCAGCAGCCACAGGAACAGGGGAATGGGTGAGACCCAGTACTTC
v_gene: TRBV25-1; abundance: -; j_gene: TRBJ2-5; d_gene: TRBD2; CDR3aa: CASSLPGLAGCETQYF; CDR3nt: TGTGCCAGCAGTTTACCGGGACTAGCGGGGTGCGAGACCCAGTACTTC
v_gene: TRBV5-1; abundance: -; j_gene: TRBJ1-6; d_gene: -; CDR3aa: CASSPGTAAHNSPLHF; CDR3nt: TGCGCCAGCAGCCCGGGAACAGCAGCACATAATTCACCCCTCCACTTT
v_gene: TRBV4-3; abundance: -; j_gene: TRBJ1-2; d_gene: -; CDR3aa: CASSQVKAQGRDYGYTF; CDR3nt: TGCGCCAGCAGCCAAGTTAAGGCCCAGGGAAGGGACTATGGCTACACCTTC
v_gene: TRBV28; abundance: -; j_gene: TRBJ2-1; d_gene: -; CDR3aa: CASSLEGNWYNEQFF; CDR3nt: TGTGCCAGCAGCCTGGAGGGAAACTGGTACAATGAGCAGTTCTTC
v_gene: TRBV4-2; abundance: -; j_gene: TRBJ2-7; d_gene: TRBD1; CDR3aa: CASSLRDGTGIHEQYF; CDR3nt: TGTGCCAGCAGCCTCCGCGACGGGACAGGGATCCACGAGCAGTACTTC
v_gene: TRBV13; abundance: -; j_gene: TRBJ2-1; d_gene: TRBD2; CDR3aa: CASSHTPSGSLYNEQFF; CDR3nt: TGTGCCAGCAGCCACACCCCTAGCGGGAGTCTCTACAATGAGCAGTTCTTC
v_gene: TRBV27; abundance: -; j_gene: TRBJ2-7; d_gene: -; CDR3aa: CASSYRDSYEQYF; CDR3nt: TGTGCCAGCAGTTACAGGGACTCCTACGAGCAGTACTTC
v_gene: TRBV19; abundance: -; j_gene: TRBJ1-4; d_gene: -; CDR3aa: CASSRAGGEKLFF; CDR3nt: TGTGCCAGTAGTAGGGCGGGCGGTGAAAAACTGTTTTTT
v_gene: TRBV7-9; abundance: few; j_gene: TRBJ2-5; d_gene: -; CDR3aa: CASSLGTAQETQYF; CDR3nt: TGTGCCAGCAGCTTAGGGACAGCTCAAGAGACCCAGTACTTC
v_gene: TRBV13; abundance: -; j_gene: TRBJ1-4; d_gene: -; CDR3aa: CASSLTGNEKLFF; CDR3nt: TGTGCCAGCAGCTTAACAGGGAATGAAAAACTGTTTTTT
v_gene: TRBV2; abundance: once; j_gene: TRBJ2-2; d_gene: -; CDR3aa: CASSGRELFF; CDR3nt: TGTGCCAGCAGCGGGAGGGAGCTGTTTTTT
v_gene: TRBV19; abundance: once; j_gene: TRBJ1-2; d_gene: -; CDR3aa: CASYRVHSWRGGYTF; CDR3nt: TGTGCCAGTTACCGGGTACATTCGTGGAGGGGTGGCTACACCTTC
v_gene: TRBV5-5; abundance: few; j_gene: TRBJ2-7; d_gene: -; CDR3aa: CASSLVLTRVRSYEQYF; CDR3nt: TGTGCCAGCAGCTTGGTCTTGACTAGGGTACGCTCCTACGAGCAGTACTTC
v_gene: TRBV13; abundance: -; j_gene: TRBJ1-6; d_gene: -; CDR3aa: CASSTRTANFYNSPLHF; CDR3nt: TGTGCCAGCAGCACAAGGACAGCGAATTTCTATAATTCACCCCTCCACTTT
v_gene: TRBV28; abundance: -; j_gene: TRBJ2-5; d_gene: TRBD1; CDR3aa: CASSPLGGEETQYF; CDR3nt: TGTGCCAGCAGTCCATTAGGGGGCGAGGAGACCCAGTACTTC
v_gene: TRBV7-2; abundance: -; j_gene: TRBJ1-2; d_gene: -; CDR3aa: CASSLSSDSYGYTF; CDR3nt: TGTGCCAGCAGCTTAAGTTCGGACAGCTATGGCTACACCTTC
v_gene: TRBV7-8; abundance: -; j_gene: TRBJ2-1; d_gene: TRBD1; CDR3aa: CASSLADRGPPGSYNEQFF; CDR3nt: TGTGCCAGCAGCTTAGCGGACAGGGGGCCCCCAGGCTCCTACAATGAGCAGTTCTTC
v_gene: TRBV20-1; abundance: -; j_gene: TRBJ1-6; d_gene: -; CDR3aa: CSVGDSPLHF; CDR3nt: TGCAGTGTAGGGGATTCACCCCTCCACTTT
v_gene: TRBV2; abundance: -; j_gene: TRBJ2-7; d_gene: -; CDR3aa: CASFAVYEQYF; CDR3nt: TGTGCCAGCTTCGCGGTCTACGAGCAGTACTTC
v_gene: TRBV28; abundance: -; j_gene: TRBJ2-3; d_gene: -; CDR3aa: CASSPQGTSTDTQYF; CDR3nt: TGTGCCAGCAGCCCCCAGGGCACTAGCACAGATACGCAGTATTTT
v_gene: TRBV28; abundance: -; j_gene: TRBJ2-3; d_gene: -; CDR3aa: CASSRTSGGGDTQYF; CDR3nt: TGTGCCAGCAGCCGTACCTCCGGGGGAGGTGATACGCAGTATTTT
v_gene: TRBV6-1; abundance: -; j_gene: TRBJ2-7; d_gene: -; CDR3aa: CASSRQAYEQYF; CDR3nt: TGTGCCAGCAGTCGACAGGCTTACGAGCAGTACTTC
v_gene: TRBV14; abundance: -; j_gene: TRBJ2-7; d_gene: TRBD2; CDR3aa: CASSLRTSGTTYEQYF; CDR3nt: TGTGCCAGCAGCCTAAGAACTAGCGGGACGACCTACGAGCAGTACTTC
v_gene: TRBV9; abundance: -; j_gene: TRBJ2-2; d_gene: -; CDR3aa: CASSVEASPEAGELFF; CDR3nt: TGTGCCAGCAGCGTCGAAGCGTCTCCGGAGGCCGGGGAGCTGTTTTTT
v_gene: TRBV12-5; abundance: -; j_gene: TRBJ1-1; d_gene: -; CDR3aa: CASGPRGNMNTEAFF; CDR3nt: TGTGCTAGTGGTCCGCGGGGGAACATGAACACTGAAGCTTTCTTT
v_gene: TRBV5-4; abundance: -; j_gene: TRBJ1-4; d_gene: -; CDR3aa: CASSFGGEPLLPQNEKLFF; CDR3nt: TGTGCCAGCAGCTTTGGTGGTGAACCCCTACTACCTCAAAATGAAAAACTGTTTTTT
v_gene: TRBV15; abundance: -; j_gene: TRBJ2-3; d_gene: -; CDR3aa: CATSRDSQDLSSTDTQYF; CDR3nt: TGTGCCACCAGCAGAGATTCGCAGGACTTGTCTAGCACAGATACGCAGTATTTT
v_gene: TRBV7-2; abundance: once; j_gene: TRBJ2-1; d_gene: -; CDR3aa: CASSQDGGRYNEQFF; CDR3nt: TGTGCCAGCAGCCAGGATGGCGGGCGTTACAATGAGCAGTTCTTC
v_gene: TRBV19; abundance: -; j_gene: TRBJ1-1; d_gene: -; CDR3aa: CASSIGQTEAFF; CDR3nt: TGTGCCAGTAGTATAGGGCAGACTGAAGCTTTCTTT
v_gene: TRBV27; abundance: -; j_gene: TRBJ2-3; d_gene: TRBD2; CDR3aa: CASSVLAGGRTDTQYF; CDR3nt: TGTGCCAGCAGTGTACTAGCGGGGGGTCGCACAGATACGCAGTATTTT
v_gene: TRBV11-2; abundance: -; j_gene: TRBJ2-3; d_gene: -; CDR3aa: CASSFGSGDTQYF; CDR3nt: TGTGCCAGCAGCTTTGGAAGCGGGGATACGCAGTATTTT
v_gene: TRBV5-6; abundance: -; j_gene: TRBJ1-1; d_gene: -; CDR3aa: CASSLMRAFSTAFF; CDR3nt: TGTGCCAGCAGCTTGATGAGGGCATTCAGTACGGCTTTCTTT
v_gene: TRBV5-1; abundance: -; j_gene: TRBJ2-2; d_gene: -; CDR3aa: CASSLASFFTGELFF; CDR3nt: TGCGCCAGCAGCTTGGCTAGCTTCTTCACCGGGGAGCTGTTTTTT
v_gene: TRBV10-3; abundance: once; j_gene: TRBJ2-2; d_gene: -; CDR3aa: CAISAEGRNTGELFF; CDR3nt: TGTGCCATCAGTGCTGAAGGGAGGAACACCGGGGAGCTGTTTTTT
v_gene: TRBV28; abundance: -; j_gene: TRBJ2-5; d_gene: TRBD2; CDR3aa: CASSPLAEPWGVGSETQYF; CDR3nt: TGTGCCAGCAGCCCCCTAGCGGAGCCGTGGGGGGTCGGGTCGGAGACCCAGTACTTC
v_gene: TRBV19; abundance: -; j_gene: TRBJ2-1; d_gene: -; CDR3aa: CASNLQGLNGNEQFF; CDR3nt: TGTGCCAGTAACCTTCAGGGGTTGAACGGGAATGAGCAGTTCTTC
v_gene: TRBV5-6; abundance: -; j_gene: TRBJ2-2; d_gene: TRBD2; CDR3aa: CASSRGGNTGELFF; CDR3nt: TGTGCCAGCAGCCGCGGGGGGAACACCGGGGAGCTGTTTTTT
v_gene: TRBV6-1; abundance: -; j_gene: TRBJ2-1; d_gene: -; CDR3aa: CASSERLNNEQFF; CDR3nt: TGTGCCAGCAGTGAAAGACTCAACAATGAGCAGTTCTTC
v_gene: TRBV5-1; abundance: -; j_gene: TRBJ1-5; d_gene: -; CDR3aa: CASSPGQGQPQHF; CDR3nt: TGCGCCAGCAGCCCGGGGCAGGGGCAGCCCCAGCATTTT
v_gene: TRBV2; abundance: once; j_gene: TRBJ1-2; d_gene: TRBD1; CDR3aa: CASSDVGTGVGYGYTF; CDR3nt: TGTGCCAGCAGTGATGTCGGGACAGGGGTGGGCTATGGCTACACCTTC
v_gene: TRBV7-9; abundance: -; j_gene: TRBJ1-6; d_gene: TRBD1; CDR3aa: CASSSKTGAVGNSPLHF; CDR3nt: TGTGCCAGCAGCTCTAAGACAGGGGCCGTAGGAAATTCACCCCTCCACTTT
v_gene: TRBV5-1; abundance: -; j_gene: TRBJ2-7; d_gene: TRBD1; CDR3aa: CASSLVRTGDEQYF; CDR3nt: TGCGCCAGCAGCTTGGTTAGGACAGGGGATGAGCAGTACTTC
v_gene: TRBV7-2; abundance: -; j_gene: TRBJ1-6; d_gene: -; CDR3aa: CASSLRVEGPRSYNSPLHF; CDR3nt: TGTGCCAGCAGCTTACGGGTGGAGGGGCCCCGCTCCTATAATTCACCCCTCCACTTT
v_gene: TRBV2; abundance: -; j_gene: TRBJ1-2; d_gene: TRBD1; CDR3aa: CASRGPGQPFIWGYTF; CDR3nt: TGTGCCAGCAGAGGACCGGGACAGCCCTTTATTTGGGGCTACACCTTC
v_gene: TRBV11-2; abundance: -; j_gene: TRBJ2-7; d_gene: -; CDR3aa: CASSLQYEQYF; CDR3nt: TGTGCCAGCAGCTTACAGTACGAGCAGTACTTC
v_gene: TRBV5-4; abundance: few; j_gene: TRBJ1-3; d_gene: -; CDR3aa: CASSLSGQRSSGNTIYF; CDR3nt: TGTGCCAGCAGCTTGTCAGGACAGCGAAGCTCTGGAAACACCATATATTTT
v_gene: TRBV6-5; abundance: few; j_gene: TRBJ1-5; d_gene: -; CDR3aa: CASRKQGESNQPQHF; CDR3nt: TGTGCCAGCAGGAAACAGGGTGAGAGCAATCAGCCCCAGCATTTT
v_gene: TRBV5-1; abundance: -; j_gene: TRBJ2-5; d_gene: TRBD2; CDR3aa: CASRGDYQTQYF; CDR3nt: TGCGCCAGCAGGGGGGACTACCAGACCCAGTACTTC
v_gene: TRBV7-2; abundance: -; j_gene: TRBJ1-5; d_gene: TRBD1; CDR3aa: CASSTDRVDNQPQHF; CDR3nt: TGTGCCAGCAGCACCGACAGGGTGGACAATCAGCCCCAGCATTTT
v_gene: TRBV29-1; abundance: -; j_gene: TRBJ2-5; d_gene: -; CDR3aa: CSVPHGWQRETQYF; CDR3nt: TGCAGCGTTCCCCACGGGTGGCAGAGGGAGACCCAGTACTTC
v_gene: TRBV10-3; abundance: -; j_gene: TRBJ2-1; d_gene: -; CDR3aa: CASGTIYNEQFF; CDR3nt: TGTGCCTCCGGTACTATCTACAATGAGCAGTTCTTC
v_gene: TRBV4-1; abundance: -; j_gene: TRBJ1-1; d_gene: -; CDR3aa: CASSQEKLNTEAFF; CDR3nt: TGCGCCAGCAGCCAAGAGAAGCTGAACACTGAAGCTTTCTTT
v_gene: TRBV28; abundance: -; j_gene: TRBJ1-5; d_gene: -; CDR3aa: CASSTHRVEWGNQPQHF; CDR3nt: TGTGCCAGCAGTACACACAGGGTGGAGTGGGGCAATCAGCCCCAGCATTTT
v_gene: TRBV19; abundance: -; j_gene: TRBJ2-1; d_gene: TRBD2; CDR3aa: CASSITSGVYNEQFF; CDR3nt: TGTGCCAGTAGTATTACTAGCGGGGTCTACAATGAGCAGTTCTTC